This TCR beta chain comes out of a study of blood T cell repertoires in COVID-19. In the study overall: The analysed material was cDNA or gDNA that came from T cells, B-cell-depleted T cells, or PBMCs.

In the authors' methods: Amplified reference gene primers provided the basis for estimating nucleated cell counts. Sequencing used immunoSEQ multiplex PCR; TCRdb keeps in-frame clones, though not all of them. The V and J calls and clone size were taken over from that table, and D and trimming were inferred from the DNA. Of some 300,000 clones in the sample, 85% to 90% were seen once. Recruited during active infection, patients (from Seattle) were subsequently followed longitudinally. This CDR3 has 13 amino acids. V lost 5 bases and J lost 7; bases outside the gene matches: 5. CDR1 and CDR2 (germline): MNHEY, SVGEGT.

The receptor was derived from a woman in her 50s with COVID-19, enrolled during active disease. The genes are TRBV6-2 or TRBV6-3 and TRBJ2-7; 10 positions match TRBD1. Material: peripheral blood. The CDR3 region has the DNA TGTGCCAGCAGTAGACAGGGGGCTGGGGAGCAGTACTTC. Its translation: CASSRQGAGEQYF.